Described below is a single T cell receptor beta chain sequence and its context. What it recognizes is unknown. This record belongs to a study of shared clonotypes between healthy human individuals. Study summary: Donors consisted of two women and a few men between 18 and 49. Whole-study results and caveats: It was only blood that was sampled, and tissue repertoires likely differ. Around 4.9% of naive CD4 clonotypes were shared across several donors.

TCRdb's copy holds only in-frame clones and misses some; the assay was immunoSEQ multiplex PCR. The sample has about 1 million clones, approximately 68% seen once. This CDR3 is 14 amino acids long. Deletions cut 4 bases from V and 5 bases from J, with 15 bases between. CDR1 is SGHKS and CDR2 is YYEKEE in the germline V gene (reference sequence). This receptor was taken from a man aged 18 to 30 in good health. The rearrangement links TRBV5-5 to TRBJ1-1; D unclear. The sequencing sample was made of memory CD4+ T cells sorted from blood. Subset specified: CD45RA-negative fraction. The DNA of the CDR3 is TGTGCCAGCAGCCCACGGCGGGAAAGAACTGAAGCTTTCTTT. Protein: CASSPRRERTEAFF.